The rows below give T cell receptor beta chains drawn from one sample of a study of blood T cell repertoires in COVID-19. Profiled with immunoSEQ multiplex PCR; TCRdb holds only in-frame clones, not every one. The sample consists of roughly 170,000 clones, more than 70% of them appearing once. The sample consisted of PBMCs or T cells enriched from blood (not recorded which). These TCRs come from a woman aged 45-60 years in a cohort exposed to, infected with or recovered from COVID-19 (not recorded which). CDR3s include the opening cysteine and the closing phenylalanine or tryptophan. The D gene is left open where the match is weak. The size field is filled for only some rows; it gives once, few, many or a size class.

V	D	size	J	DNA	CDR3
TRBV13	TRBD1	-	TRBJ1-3	TGTGCCAGCTCAGGGGGTGGGGTTGAGCACTCTGGAAACACCATATATTTT	CASSGGGVEHSGNTIYF
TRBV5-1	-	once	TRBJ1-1	TGCGCCAGCAGCTTGACTTCTGGGGCGAACACTGAAGCTTTCTTT	CASSLTSGANTEAFF
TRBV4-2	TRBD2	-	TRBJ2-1	TGTGCCAGCAGCCAAGATGTGGCGGGAGGGACGAACAATGAGCAGTTCTTC	CASSQDVAGGTNNEQFF
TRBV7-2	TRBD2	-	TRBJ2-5	TGTGCCAGCAGCTTACGCGGGGGGGCCCGAGAGACCCAGTACTTC	CASSLRGGARETQYF
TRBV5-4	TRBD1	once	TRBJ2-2	TGTGCCAGCAGCTTGGCACCAGGGGGCAACACCGGGGAGCTGTTTTTT	CASSLAPGGNTGELFF
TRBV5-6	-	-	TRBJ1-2	TGTGCCAGCAGCTTGGGTCGACAGTCCTATGGCTACACCTTC	CASSLGRQSYGYTF
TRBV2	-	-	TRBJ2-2	TGTGCCAGCATGGGAGGGGGTTACACCGGGGAGCTGTTTTTT	CASMGGGYTGELFF
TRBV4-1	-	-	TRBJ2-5	TGCGCCAGCAGCCAATCACAGGGCGACCAAGAGACCCAGTACTTC	CASSQSQGDQETQYF
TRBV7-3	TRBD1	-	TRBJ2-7	TGTGCCAGCAGCTTAAGTCGTGGTCGTAAGCGGTCCTCAGACAGGGGGCTAGGCTACGAGCAGTACTTC	CASSLSRGRKRSSDRGLGYEQYF
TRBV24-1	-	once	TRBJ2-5	TGTGCCACCAGTGGGACCTCGAGGGTAGAAGAGACCCAGTACTTC	CATSGTSRVEETQYF
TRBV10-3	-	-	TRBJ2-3	TGTGCCATCACTGGAGTTTGGACAGATACGCAGTATTTT	CAITGVWTDTQYF
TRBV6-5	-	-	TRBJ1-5	TGTGCCAGCAGGCGTACTCATAGCAATCAGCCCCAGCATTTT	CASRRTHSNQPQHF
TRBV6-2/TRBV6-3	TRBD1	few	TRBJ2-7	TGTGCCAGCAGTTGGGGACAGGGCTACGAGCAGTACTTC	CASSWGQGYEQYF
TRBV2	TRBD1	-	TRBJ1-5	TGTGCCAGCCGAGACAGGGTTCCGAATCAGCCCCAGCATTTT	CASRDRVPNQPQHF
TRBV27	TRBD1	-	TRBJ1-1	TGTGCCAGCACCGCCGACAGGGATAACACTGAAGCTTTCTTT	CASTADRDNTEAFF
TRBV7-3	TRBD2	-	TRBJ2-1	TGTGCCAGCGGGGAGGGAAGGGACAATGAGCAGTTCTTC	CASGEGRDNEQFF
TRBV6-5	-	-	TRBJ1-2	TGTGCCAGCAGTTACTCGAGGGAGGGGCTAGGTGGCTACACCTTC	CASSYSREGLGGYTF
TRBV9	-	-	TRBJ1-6	TGTGCCAGCAGCGCAAACGTCGAGAATTCACCCCTCCACTTT	CASSANVENSPLHF
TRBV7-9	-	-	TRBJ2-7	TGTGCCAGCAGCCCCTCAAGGACCCGGAGGGACGAGCAGTACTTC	CASSPSRTRRDEQYF
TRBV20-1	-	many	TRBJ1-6	TGCAGTGCTCTAGGTGATTCACCCCTCCACTTT	CSALGDSPLHF
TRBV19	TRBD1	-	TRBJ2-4	TGTGCCACCGGGGACAGGGGCGAATTGGACATTCAGTACTTC	CATGDRGELDIQYF
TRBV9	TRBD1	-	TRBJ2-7	TGTGCCAGCAGCGGCGCCTGGACAGGGGGCATTTACGAGCAGTACTTC	CASSGAWTGGIYEQYF
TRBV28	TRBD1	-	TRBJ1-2	TGTGCCAGCAGGAGAATGACAGGGCAGGGCATCTATGGCTACACCTTC	CASRRMTGQGIYGYTF
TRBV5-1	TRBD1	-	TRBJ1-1	TGCGCCAGCAGCTCGAGGACAGGGTCTGAAGCTTTCTTT	CASSSRTGSEAFF
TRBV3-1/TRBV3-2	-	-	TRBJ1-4	TGTGCCAGCAGCCAAGATCGTAGGGGAGAAAAACTGTTTTTT	CASSQDRRGEKLFF
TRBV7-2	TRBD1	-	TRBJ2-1	TGTGCCAGCAGCTTAGAGACAGGGTATAGCAATGAGCAGTTCTTC	CASSLETGYSNEQFF
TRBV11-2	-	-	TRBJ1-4	TGTGCCAGCAGCTTGGAATTAGCCCGGGGGACTGAAAAACTGTTTTTT	CASSLELARGTEKLFF
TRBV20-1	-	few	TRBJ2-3	TGCAGTGCTAGTGGGGTCTTGTGGCGGGTTGGTATAGATACGCAGTATTTT	CSASGVLWRVGIDTQYF
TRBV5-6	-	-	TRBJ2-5	TGTGCCAGCAGCTTGGATCCGCGGTACCAAGAGACCCAGTACTTC	CASSLDPRYQETQYF
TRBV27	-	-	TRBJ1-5	TGTGCCAGCAGTTTACGTTATACGGTTCGGAGCAATCAGCCCCAGCATTTT	CASSLRYTVRSNQPQHF
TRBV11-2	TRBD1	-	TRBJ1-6	TGTGCCAGCAGCCTAACAGGGGTCAATAATTCACCCCTCCACTTT	CASSLTGVNNSPLHF
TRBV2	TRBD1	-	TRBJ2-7	TGTGCCAGCAGCCCCACAGGGGTCCACGAGCAGTACTTC	CASSPTGVHEQYF
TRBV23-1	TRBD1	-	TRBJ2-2	TGCGCCAGCGGGTTCTTCCGGGACAGGGGACAGAAGAACACCGGGGAGCTGTTTTTT	CASGFFRDRGQKNTGELFF
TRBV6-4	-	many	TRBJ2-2	TGTGCCAGCAGTGACACTAGCACCGGGGAGCTGTTTTTT	CASSDTSTGELFF
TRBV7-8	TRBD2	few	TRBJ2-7	TGTGCCAGCAGCTCAGCTACCGGGACTAGCAGGTTTTACGAGCAGTACTTC	CASSSATGTSRFYEQYF
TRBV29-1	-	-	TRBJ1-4	TGCAGCGTTGTTCAGGGAGGGGAAAAACTGTTTTTT	CSVVQGGEKLFF
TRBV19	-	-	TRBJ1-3	TGTGCCAGTAGTATCAAACGACAGTGGAGCTCTGGAAACACCATATATTTT	CASSIKRQWSSGNTIYF
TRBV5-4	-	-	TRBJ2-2	TGTGCCAGCAGCTTTGGAGGGGAGGACACCGGGGAGCTGTTTTTT	CASSFGGEDTGELFF
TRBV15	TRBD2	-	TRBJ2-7	TGTGCCACCAGCAGCCCTAGCGGGAAGGACTACGAGCAGTACTTC	CATSSPSGKDYEQYF
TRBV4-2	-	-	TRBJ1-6	TGTGCCAGCAGCCAAGATCGAGGGGGTGGTAATTCACCCCTCCACTTT	CASSQDRGGGNSPLHF
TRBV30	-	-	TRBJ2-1	TGTGCCTGGAGTGCATACAATGAGCAGTTCTTC	CAWSAYNEQFF
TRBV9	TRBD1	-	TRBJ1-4	TGTGCCAGCAGCGAGGGGGACAGGGGCGTCGAAAAACTGTTTTTT	CASSEGDRGVEKLFF
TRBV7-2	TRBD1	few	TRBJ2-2	TGTGCCAGCAGCTTAAGGCCCCCGGGACAGCTGAACACCGGGGAGCTGTTTTTT	CASSLRPPGQLNTGELFF
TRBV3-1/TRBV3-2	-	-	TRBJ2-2	TGTGCCAGCAGCCAAGATGGACAAACCGGGGAGCTGTTTTTT	CASSQDGQTGELFF
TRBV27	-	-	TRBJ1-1	TGTGCCAGCAGTTTATTGGCGAACACTGAAGCTTTCTTT	CASSLLANTEAFF
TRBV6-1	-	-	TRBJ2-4	TGTGCCAGCAGTGATATAGCCAAAAACATTCAGTACTTC	CASSDIAKNIQYF